The 21 T cell receptor beta chains presented below share a single source sample, sequenced in a study of T cells in Graves' hyperthyroidism and ophthalmopathy. What was amplified from RNA transcripts were TCR beta CDR3 regions. First-round RT-PCR of the TCR CDR3 relied on the HTBI primer set. From the multiplex PCR reads, TCRdb called clonotypes with MiXCR, one entry per CDR3 protein. The data show 300,000 to 500,000 distinct CDR3 sequences, more than 13% seen once. The material sequenced was blood. These TCRs come from a woman aged 25 to 45 with Graves' hyperthyroidism.

The chain combines TRBV10-3 with TRBJ2-1; the match to TRBD2 covers 9 bases. This CDR3 is 14 amino acids long. V dropped 4 bases and J dropped 4; count of bases not matched to a gene: 2. Germline lookup yields CDR1 ENHRY and CDR2 SYGVKD. CDR3 sequence: CAISGLAGYNEQFF. The CDR3 nucleotides are TGTGCCATCAGTGGGCTAGCGGGGTACAATGAGCAGTTCTTC.

At least ten counts were recorded for this clonotype. The CDR3 bases are TGTGCCAGCTCACCGGACAGAGCTCGTGAAAAACTGTTTTTT. Protein: CASSPDRAREKLFF. This chain uses TRBV18 with TRBJ1-4, with a possible D match to TRBD1 (6 bases). V was cut by 3 bases and J by 7 bases, with 12 bases left in between. CDR1 and CDR2 from the germline V gene are KGHSH and LQKENI. The CDR3 is 14 residues long. The variable domain in full, completed from reference TRBV18 and TRBJ1-4, reads NAGVMQNPRHLVRRRGQEARLRCSPMKGHSHVYWYRQLPEEGLKFMVYLQKENIIDESGMPKERFSAEFPKEGPSILRIQQVVRGDSAAYFCASSPDRAREKLFFGSGTQLSVL.

Ten or more counts support this clonotype. This chain links TRBV28 with TRBJ1-4; 11 bases agree with TRBD1. The CDR3 runs 18 residues. From germline, CDR1 is MDHEN and CDR2 SYDVKM. The J segment lost 0 bases and the V segment lost 5 bases, leaving 8 bases of the junction unmatched. CDR3 residues: CASSDRDRGFATNEKLFF. The DNA of the CDR3 is TGTGCCAGCAGTGACCGGGACAGGGGGTTTGCAACTAATGAAAAACTGTTTTTT.

The chain uses TRBV6-5 and TRBJ2-7; TRBD2 matches 9 bases. This CDR3 contains 16 residues. Germline assignment: CDR1 MNHEY and CDR2 SVGAGI. Unmatched junction bases numbered 7, after V lost 4 bases and J lost 0 bases. The CDR3 region has the DNA TGTGCCAGCAGTTTCAGACTAGCGGAAAGCTCCTACGAGCAGTACTTC. Residues: CASSFRLAESSYEQYF.

In DNA, the CDR3 is TGTGCCAGCAGTGGGACACCGACCGTGGAAAAACTGTTTTTT. Residues: CASSGTPTVEKLFF. The chain uses TRBV2 and TRBJ1-4, with D tentatively TRBD1 (5 bases). The CDR3 consists of 14 residues. V lost 4 bases to trimming and J lost 8 bases, with 14 bases between them. CDR1 SNHLY and CDR2 FYNNEI come from the germline V gene.

The V call is TRBV9, the J call TRBJ2-7, with D hard to call. Germline V CDR1 and CDR2: SGDLS, YYNGEE. The CDR3 totals 13 residues. V was cut by 2 bases and J by 0 bases, with 6 bases left in between. CDR3 nucleotides: TGTGCCAGCAGCGTCTATCCCTCCTACGAGCAGTACTTC. This gives the protein CASSVYPSYEQYF.

Notes on this clonotype: This may be a read error, as it is one base from a much larger clone. V gene TRBV10-3 combines with J gene TRBJ2-7; 10 bases align to TRBD2. V trimming: 4 bases; J trimming: 6 bases; junction bases outside the gene matches: 9. The CDR3 extends over 15 amino acids. Germline CDR1 ENHRY, CDR2 SYGVKD. For the CDR3, the DNA is TGTGCCATCAGTGCCAGCGGGAGGGCCCTGGGCGAGCAGTACTTC. Amino acids: CAISASGRALGEQYF.

The chain uses TRBV7-2 and TRBJ1-1, with TRBD1 matching over 9 bases. From germline, CDR1 is SGHTA and CDR2 FQGNSA. Losses at the gene ends were 8 bases for V and 6 bases for J; bases not matched to a gene: 7. The CDR3 extends over 13 amino acids. CDR3 region: CASGVTGGPEAFF. The CDR3 nucleotides read TGTGCCAGCGGCGTAACAGGGGGCCCTGAAGCTTTCTTT.

This clonotype came up a few times. This rearrangement joins TRBV29-1 to TRBJ2-3, with 7 bases lining up with TRBD2. The V gene's germline CDR1 is SQVTM and CDR2 ANQGSEA. The CDR3 is 15 amino acids. The DNA of the CDR3 is TGCAACCCCATTCTGGCTAGCGGAAGCACAGATACGCAGTATTTT. Translation: CNPILASGSTDTQYF.

This clonotype was seen a handful of times. The rearrangement links TRBV5-1 to TRBJ2-2; 7 bases fit TRBD1. V lost 0 bases and J lost 0; bases outside the gene matches: 2. Per germline, CDR1 SGHRS and CDR2 YFSETQ. The CDR3 is 16 amino acids. The CDR3 is CASSLVGTANTGELFF. CDR3 bases: TGCGCCAGCAGCTTGGTCGGGACAGCGAACACCGGGGAGCTGTTTTTT.

As concerns this clonotype: A much larger clone lies one base from this, so it may be a read error. The rearrangement links TRBV7-3 to TRBJ2-5, with 9 bases that match TRBD1. Germline values: CDR1 SGHTA, CDR2 FQGTGA. CDR3 length equals 13 residues. The CDR3 loop is CASGQGRWGTQHF. The CDR3 DNA reads TGTGCCAGCGGACAGGGGCGGTGGGGGACCCAGCACTTC.

This clonotype has a handful of counts. The CDR3 sequence: CASSEMGAFSYEQYF. DNA of the CDR3: TGTGCCAGCAGTGAGATGGGTGCGTTCTCCTACGAGCAGTACTTC. The chain is built from TRBV6-1 and TRBJ2-7, with D uncertain. Per germline, CDR1 MNHNS and CDR2 SASEGT. CDR3 length: 15 residues. V lost 3 bases, J lost 0 bases, and 12 bases lay in between.

The rearrangement uses TRBV19 and TRBJ1-1; D is ambiguous. This CDR3 spans 13 amino acids. V was clipped by 10 bases and J by 1 base, with 13 bases between them. The germline CDR1 and CDR2 sequences are LNHDA and SQIVND (reference sequence). Written as DNA, the CDR3 is TGTGCCACCTCCCCGGGGTGGAACACTGAAGCTTTCTTT. Translation gives CATSPGWNTEAFF.

Many counts were recorded for this clonotype. The chain joins TRBV20-1 to TRBJ2-5; 12 bases are a match to TRBD2. Germline assignment: CDR1 DFQATT and CDR2 SNEGSKA (reference sequence). V shed 5 bases and J 5 bases; nucleotides not matched to a gene: 9. This CDR3 is 15 amino acids long. CDR3: CSAPRTSGMGETQYF. In DNA, the CDR3 is TGCAGTGCTCCTCGGACTAGCGGGATGGGGGAGACCCAGTACTTC.

This clonotype has ten or more counts. This rearrangement joins TRBV3-1 to TRBJ1-1, with a possible D match to TRBD1 (6 bases). CDR3 length: 15 amino acids. Germline V gene sequence: CDR1 LGHDT, CDR2 YNNKEL (reference sequence). The V and J ends lost 6 bases and 3 bases respectively, with 17 bases between them. The CDR3 DNA reads as TGTGCCAGCAGTGCCGGAGAGGGGGTCTACACTGAAGCTTTCTTT. It is translated as CASSAGEGVYTEAFF.

At least ten counts were recorded for this clonotype. The chain employs TRBV2 and TRBJ2-3; D not certain. The germline V and J ends were trimmed by 3 bases and 3 bases, with 13 bases remaining between them. Germline assignment: CDR1 SNHLY and CDR2 FYNNEI. The CDR3 runs to 15 residues. In DNA form, the CDR3 reads TGTGCCAGCAGTGAGCGGTTCATTGGGACAGATACGCAGTATTTT. Translating gives CASSERFIGTDTQYF.

J is TRBJ2-7 and V is TRBV20-1, with 8 bases lining up with TRBD2. Trimming took 4 bases from V and 7 from J; bases not matched to a gene: 12. The CDR3 has 14 residues. CDR1 is DFQATT, CDR2 SNEGSKA, per germline (reference sequence). The CDR3 DNA is TGCAGTGCTACCTACTTAGCGGGACGTCGGGAGCAGTACTTC. Amino acids: CSATYLAGRREQYF.

About this clonotype: A single base separates this from a much larger clone, so it may be a read error. V and J are TRBV20-1 and TRBJ1-1, with a possible D match to TRBD1 (5 bases). V dropped 3 bases and J dropped 3 bases, with 17 bases sitting between them. This CDR3 is built from 15 residues. CDR1 DFQATT and CDR2 SNEGSKA come from the germline V gene (reference sequence). This CDR3 reads CSASTMGRTDTEAFF. In DNA, the CDR3 is TGCAGTGCTAGTACTATGGGACGGACGGACACTGAAGCTTTCTTT.

This clonotype appeared a few times. The chain combines TRBV12-3 or TRBV12-4 with TRBJ2-1, with D hard to call. The CDR3 sequence is 12 residues long. V was trimmed by 4 bases and J by 7 bases, leaving 8 bases between them. CDR3 in amino acids: CASSSLVNEQFF. The CDR3 DNA reads TGTGCCAGCAGTTCTCTGGTGAATGAGCAGTTCTTC.

This clonotype was counted many times. The chain has TRBV10-3 and TRBJ2-1, with 10 nucleotides matching TRBD2. CDR1 and CDR2 from the germline V gene are ENHRY and SYGVKD. CDR3 length: 14 amino acids. J lost 6 bases, V lost 6 bases, and 5 bases had no gene match. In nucleotides, the CDR3 is TGTGCCATCAGCTCCGGGACTAGCGCCAATGAGCAGTTCTTC. It codes for CAISSGTSANEQFF.

This clonotype was seen at least ten times. This chain connects TRBV7-9 to TRBJ2-1; 8 bases match TRBD2. The CDR3 length is 14 residues. With 2 bases clipped from V and 8 bases from J, the junction kept 5 bases outside the gene matches. Germline lookup yields CDR1 SEHNR and CDR2 FQNEAQ (reference sequence). Here the CDR3 DNA reads TGTGCCAGCAGCTTAACCGGACTAGCCGATGAGCAGTTCTTC. Residues: CASSLTGLADEQFF.